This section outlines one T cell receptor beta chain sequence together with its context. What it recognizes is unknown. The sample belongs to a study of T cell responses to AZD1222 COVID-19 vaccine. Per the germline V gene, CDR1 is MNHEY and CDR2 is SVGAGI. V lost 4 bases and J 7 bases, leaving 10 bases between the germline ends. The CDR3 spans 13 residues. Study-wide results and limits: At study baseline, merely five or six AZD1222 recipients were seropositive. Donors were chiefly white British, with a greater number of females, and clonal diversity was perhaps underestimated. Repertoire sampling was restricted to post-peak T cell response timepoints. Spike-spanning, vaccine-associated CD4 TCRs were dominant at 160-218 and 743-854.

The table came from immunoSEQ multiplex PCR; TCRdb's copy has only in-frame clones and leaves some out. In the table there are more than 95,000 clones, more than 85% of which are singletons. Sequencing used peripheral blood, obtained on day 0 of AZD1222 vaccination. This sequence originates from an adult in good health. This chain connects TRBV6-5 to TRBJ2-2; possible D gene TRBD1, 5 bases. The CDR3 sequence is CASSSQGGGELFF. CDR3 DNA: TGTGCCAGCAGTTCCCAGGGCGGCGGGGAGCTGTTTTTT.